This is a list of T cell receptor beta chains from one sample in a study of T cells after yellow fever vaccination. TCRdb used MiXCR to reprocess the 5' RACE reads, holding one entry per CDR3 protein. The data contain roughly 99,000 distinct CDR3 sequences, around 5.8% of them seen just once; the ten biggest clones take up roughly 39%. Sample: CD8+ T cells sorted from PBMCs, taken 10 days after the yellow fever booster vaccination. The receptors were sampled from a man aged 18-30 years who received the YFV17D yellow fever vaccine. CDR3s include the opening cysteine and the closing phenylalanine or tryptophan. A D gene is named only where the DNA matches it firmly. Expanded clones get a size class; other rows say once, few or many, or leave the size out.

>TRBJ2-3|NA|NA|TRBV20-1
TGCAGTGCGGGGACCGGCACAGATACGCAGTATTTT
CSAGTGTDTQYF
>TRBJ2-5|TRBD2|NA|TRBV7-7
TGTGCCAGCAGCTTGACTAGCGGGGGAGCAGAGACCCAGTACTTC
CASSLTSGGAETQYF
>TRBJ1-1|NA|NA|TRBV27
TGTGCCAGCAGTTTGCGAGGGAGGGGCACTGAAGCTTTCTTT
CASSLRGRGTEAFF
>TRBJ2-2|NA|NA|TRBV6-2/TRBV6-3
TGTGCCAGCAGCCGCCCCATGGGGCAGGGAGTGGGCACCGGGGAGCTGTTTTTT
CASSRPMGQGVGTGELFF
>TRBJ1-6|NA|few|TRBV5-6
TGTGCCAGCAGCTTGGGAGGGCTCGGCGGACGTTATAATTCACCCCTCCACTTT
CASSLGGLGGRYNSPLHF
>TRBJ1-5|TRBD1|NA|TRBV6-2/TRBV6-3
TGTGCCAGCAGTCGCCCCGGACAGGGCGATCAGCCCCAGCATTTT
CASSRPGQGDQPQHF
>TRBJ2-7|NA|few|TRBV30
TGTGCCTGGGGGTACTCCGCCTACGAGCAGTACTTC
CAWGYSAYEQYF
>TRBJ1-1|TRBD1|NA|TRBV6-2/TRBV6-3
TGTGCCAGCAGTTACCCAACTGACAGGGAGAACACTGAAGCTTTCTTT
CASSYPTDRENTEAFF
>TRBJ2-7|NA|NA|TRBV20-1
TGCAGTGCTAGAGATCTTACAGGACCCCTCTACGAGCAGTACTTC
CSARDLTGPLYEQYF
>TRBJ2-2|NA|NA|TRBV7-2
TGTGCCAGCAGCTTTGGAGGGCTTGGGGAGCTGTTTTTT
CASSFGGLGELFF
>TRBJ2-5|TRBD2|NA|TRBV3-1
TGTGCCAGCGAACTGACTAGCGGGCTTCAAGAGACCCAGTACTTC
CASELTSGLQETQYF
>TRBJ2-7|NA|many|TRBV7-9
TGTGCCAGCAGCTTTCGTACAGGGAACGCCGAGCAGTACTTC
CASSFRTGNAEQYF
>TRBJ1-1|NA|NA|TRBV11-2
TGTGCCAGCAGCACCACGCAGGGGCGCCTGAACACTGAAGCTTTCTTT
CASSTTQGRLNTEAFF
>TRBJ2-1|TRBD2|many|TRBV29-1
TGCAGCGTTGTTGCGGGGGGCGAGAATGAGCAGTTCTTC
CSVVAGGENEQFF
>TRBJ2-2|TRBD1|many|TRBV6-4
TGTGCCAGCAGTGAGGAGACAGGGGGCACCGGGGAGCTGTTTTTT
CASSEETGGTGELFF
>TRBJ1-2|NA|many|TRBV4-3
TGCGCCAGCGGGCAAGGGGCTCCGCGGGATGGCTACACCTTC
CASGQGAPRDGYTF
>TRBJ2-5|TRBD2|NA|TRBV20-1
TGCAGTGCTAGTGAGCGGGGGGACAACTTAGAGACCCAGTACTTC
CSASERGDNLETQYF
>TRBJ2-5|NA|few|TRBV6-5
TGTGCCAGCAGCTTTAGTAGTCAGTTGGAGACCCAGTACTTC
CASSFSSQLETQYF
>TRBJ1-3|NA|few|TRBV7-9
TGTGCCAGCAGCTTAGCTAGGGCTGGAAACACCATATATTTT
CASSLARAGNTIYF
>TRBJ2-1|NA|few|TRBV21-1
TGTGCCAGCAGCAAACCGCGAGGGGGGCTTCTCTTC
CASSKPRGGLLF
>TRBJ2-3|TRBD2|NA|TRBV4-1
TGCGCCAGCAGCCGAGCGGGGGTGGATACGCAGTATTTT
CASSRAGVDTQYF
>TRBJ2-7|NA|NA|TRBV20-1
TGCAGTGCCGCGGCGGGACTCTCCTACGAGCAGTACTTC
CSAAAGLSYEQYF
>TRBJ2-1|TRBD2|NA|TRBV7-6
TGTGCCAGCAGCTTGAATCTAGCGGGGGTGGAGAATGAGCAGTTCTTC
CASSLNLAGVENEQFF
>TRBJ2-7|TRBD1|NA|TRBV6-5
TGTGCCAGCAGTTATAGGACAGGGGGAATCGAGCAGTACTTC
CASSYRTGGIEQYF
>TRBJ2-5|NA|NA|TRBV7-8
TGTGCCAGCAGCTTAGACAGGGTCCGCGAGACCCAGTACTTC
CASSLDRVRETQYF
>TRBJ1-2|NA|NA|TRBV7-2
TGTGCCAGCAGCTTAGAAATGTCCCCGGCGCTGGGCTACACCTTC
CASSLEMSPALGYTF
>TRBJ1-2|NA|few|TRBV29-1
TGCAGCGTTGAAGAGGGCAGTAAATCGGCTAACTATGGCTACACCTTC
CSVEEGSKSANYGYTF
>TRBJ2-3|NA|few|TRBV23-1
TGCGCCAGCAGTCACGCAGCGTGCACAGATACGCAGTATTTT
CASSHAACTDTQYF
>TRBJ2-1|TRBD2|few|TRBV5-1
TGCGCCAGCAGCTTGAGAGCGGGGGACTCCTACAATGAGCAGTTCTTC
CASSLRAGDSYNEQFF
>TRBJ1-2|NA|NA|TRBV5-4
TGTGCCAGCAGCTTGACAGGGTCCTCCTCGGTAGGGGGCTACACCTTC
CASSLTGSSSVGGYTF